Here is one T cell receptor (beta chain) with its context. In its sample, this clonotype was seen many times. Its antigen remains undetermined. No quality values exist for individual bases; no much larger clone is one base distant. These data belong to a study of neurological immune-mediated disorders (dated by TCRdb to the late 2010s). Looking at the study overall: Of the roughly 35 multiple sclerosis patients, 31 had relapsing-remitting MS and 3 had secondary progressive MS. The roughly 110 TCR-beta libraries included longitudinal samples, technical triplicates and paired sorted CD4+ and CD8+ T-cell subsets alongside PBMC samples. Using UMI-based sequencing, the study compared peripheral blood TCR-beta repertoires from patients with HTLV-I-associated myelopathy (HAM/TSP), patients with multiple sclerosis, and healthy controls. The cohort comprised 68 subjects: 14 HAM/TSP patients, around 34 multiple sclerosis patients and around 20 healthy controls.

On the study overall, not on this receptor specifically: No identical CDR3 amino acid sequences were found to be shared among expanded clones across subjects, suggesting that TCR-beta repertoires were private in all groups. In phylogenetic analysis, the repertoires of 18 of 34 MS patients grouped into a cluster of related CDR3 sequences, which suggests a possible signature at the repertoire level. No clinical or MRI features were associated with the MS cluster, and the authors said that larger cohorts are needed. The highest TCR clonal expansion was observed in HAM/TSP patients, whereas the lowest was observed in MS patients, even when compared with healthy controls.

cDNA was synthesized by template-switch 5'RACE using a primer with a 10-nucleotide random unique molecular identifier that tagged each TCR transcript. Every sequencing run covered 15-18 subjects and yielded more than 170 million TCR-beta sequences. The RNeasy kit was used for extraction of total RNA. TCR-beta VDJ regions were amplified with primers for the TCR constant region and the 5'RACE anchor, using the KAPA Real-time Library Amplification kit. A first PCR added sample indexes and Illumina adaptors, after which a second PCR increased the library yield. After Ampure bead purification, the TCR product of roughly 650 bp was size-selected on a 2% E-gel SizeSelection system. Before pooling, library quality was checked on a Bioanalyzer, concentration was measured with Qubit, and libraries were quantified with the Kapa Library Quantification kit. Libraries were sequenced paired-end 2 x 150 bp on an Illumina HiSeq 2500. To increase sequence diversity, about 25-30% phiX was spiked into each library pool. The published analysis was carried out like this. Quality-filtered reads were processed with the UMI-based MiGEC pipeline, and over 90% of raw TCR sequences were removed by the MiGEC pipeline during error correction. IMGT germline references were used for aligning VDJ genes, and each clonotype was defined as a unique CDR3 amino acid sequence together with its V-J genes. Clonal expansion, Shannon diversity and CDR3 relatedness (CalcPairwiseDistances, ClusterSamples) were evaluated with VDJtools, and phylogenetic trees were built with CLCbio workbench. A clone was classed as expanded if it had 8 or more unique UMIs, a cutoff based on coefficient-of-variation modelling across technical triplicates. TCRdb trimmed the raw reads at Q25, called clones with MiXCR and kept productive beta chains. All rows with the same CDR3 protein become a single entry with the most common DNA and genes. The V and J calls follow TCRdb's processing rather than the paper's. This sample is represented by just under 60,000 distinct CDR3 sequences; less than 2.5% of them were singletons. Together, the top ten hold about 2.9% of the sample.

V and J are truncated by 4 bases and 5 bases respectively, leaving an intervening sequence of 19 bases. From a lookup of the germline V gene, CDR1 and CDR2 are SGHRS and YFSETQ. The CDR3 runs 15 amino acids, cysteine and phenylalanine included. CDR3 DNA is the only sequence kept; it has 45 bases, read in frame from the first base. Libraries from unsorted PBMCs were made from 2 million PBMCs kept in RNAlater at -80 degrees C until RNA extraction. The multiple sclerosis patients were enrolled in a US clinical protocol that evaluated disease progression with magnetic resonance imaging. PBMCs were separated from peripheral blood using Ficoll-Hypaque density gradient centrifugation and then cryopreserved in liquid nitrogen.

In this chain, TRBV5-1 is recombined with TRBJ2-7; TRBD2 is a weak D gene call, 6 bases matching. This receptor was identified in a man in his fifties with multiple sclerosis. What was sequenced was PBMCs. At the DNA level, the sequence is TGCGCCAGCAGCAGGGGACTTGATATTGTCGACGAGCAGTACTTC. Its amino acids are CASSRGLDIVDEQYF.